The 2 T cell receptor beta chains given below trace back to one sample, sequenced in a study of human T cells and chemical hapten exposure (dated by TCRdb to 2020 to 2022). Library preparation attached unique molecular identifiers to individual cDNA molecules for quantitative, reproducible TCR counting. TCRdb cleaned the public reads at Q25 with fastp, built clones with MiXCR and kept in-frame beta chains. Every CDR3 protein is listed once, alongside the most common genes and DNA of its rows. The sample has about 120,000 distinct CDR3 sequences on record, around 8.5% of them singletons. The leading ten clones occupy about 1.4% of the sample. Unfractionated whole blood was collected in Tempus Blood RNA tubes, and total RNA was extracted from that blood. Sequenced input: whole blood. The receptors were sampled from a human donor in good health. Some clones in this sample may be carry-over from other donors' samples. Donor details come from another sample of the same person, matched by shared clones.

The genes are TRBV20-1 and TRBJ2-1, with 11 bases that match TRBD2. The CDR3 loop spans 11 amino acids. Trimming removed 6 bases from V and 15 bases from J; junction bases left unmatched: 7. Germline V gene lookup returns CDR1 DFQATT and CDR2 SNEGSKA (reference sequence). CDR3 nucleotide sequence: TGCAGTGCGAGTACTAGCGGGAGTCGGTTCTTC. It codes for CSASTSGSRFF.

The chain couples TRBV5-1 to TRBJ2-1; 12 bases line up with TRBD1. With 4 bases clipped from V and 8 bases from J, the junction kept 10 bases outside the gene matches. Germline assignment: CDR1 SGHRS and CDR2 YFSETQ. The CDR3 totals 16 residues. The CDR3 nucleotides read TGCGCCAGCAGCAAGGACCGGGACAGGGGGCTCGATGAGCAGTTCTTC. Its protein product is CASSKDRDRGLDEQFF.